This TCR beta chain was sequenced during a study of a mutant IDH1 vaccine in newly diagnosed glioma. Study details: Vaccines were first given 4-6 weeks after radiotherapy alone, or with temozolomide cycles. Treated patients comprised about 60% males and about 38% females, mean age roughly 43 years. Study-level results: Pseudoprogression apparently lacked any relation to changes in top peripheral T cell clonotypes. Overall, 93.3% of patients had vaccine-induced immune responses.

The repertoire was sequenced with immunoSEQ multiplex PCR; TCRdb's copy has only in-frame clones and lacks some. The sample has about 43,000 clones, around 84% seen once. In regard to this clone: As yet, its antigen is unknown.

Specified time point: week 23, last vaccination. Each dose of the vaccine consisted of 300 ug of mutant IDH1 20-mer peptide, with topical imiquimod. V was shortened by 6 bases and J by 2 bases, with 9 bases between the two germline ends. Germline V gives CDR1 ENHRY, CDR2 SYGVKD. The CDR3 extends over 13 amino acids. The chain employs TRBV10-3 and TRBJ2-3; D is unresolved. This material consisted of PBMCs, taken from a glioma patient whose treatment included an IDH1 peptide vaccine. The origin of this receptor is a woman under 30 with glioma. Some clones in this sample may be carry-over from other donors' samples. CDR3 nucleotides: TGTGCCATCAGGGGATCCCACACAGATACGCAGTATTTT. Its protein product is CAIRGSHTDTQYF.